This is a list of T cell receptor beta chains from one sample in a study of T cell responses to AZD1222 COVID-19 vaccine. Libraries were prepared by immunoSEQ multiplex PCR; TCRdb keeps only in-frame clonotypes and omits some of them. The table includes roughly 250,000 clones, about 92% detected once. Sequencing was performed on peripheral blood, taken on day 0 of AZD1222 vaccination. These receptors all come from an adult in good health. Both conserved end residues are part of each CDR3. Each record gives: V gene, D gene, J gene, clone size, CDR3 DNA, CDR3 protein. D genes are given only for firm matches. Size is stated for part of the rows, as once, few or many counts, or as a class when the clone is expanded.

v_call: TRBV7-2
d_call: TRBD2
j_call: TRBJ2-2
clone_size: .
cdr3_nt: TGTGCCAGCAGCTTTAGCGGGGGTGTCGACGGGGAGCTGTTTTTT
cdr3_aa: CASSFSGGVDGELFF

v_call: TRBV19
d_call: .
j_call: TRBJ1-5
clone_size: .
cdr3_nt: TGTGCCAGTAGTACGACGGGACATTTAAGCAATCAGCCCCAGCATTTT
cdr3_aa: CASSTTGHLSNQPQHF

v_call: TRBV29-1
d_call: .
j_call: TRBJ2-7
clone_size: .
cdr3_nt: TGCAGCGTTGACACAGGGAAGAACTACGAGCAGTACTTC
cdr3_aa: CSVDTGKNYEQYF

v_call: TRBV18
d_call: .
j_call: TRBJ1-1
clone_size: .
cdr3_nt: TGTGCCAGCTCACCACAGGGGTCCATGAACACTGAAGCTTTCTTT
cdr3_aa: CASSPQGSMNTEAFF

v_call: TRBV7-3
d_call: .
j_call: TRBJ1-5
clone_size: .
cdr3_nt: TGTGCCAGCAGCTTAGACGGATATCAGCCCCAGCATTTT
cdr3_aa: CASSLDGYQPQHF

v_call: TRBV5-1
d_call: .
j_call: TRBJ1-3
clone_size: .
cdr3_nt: TGCGCCAGCAGCTTGATGCAAGGGGCTAGTGGAAACACCATATATTTT
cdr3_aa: CASSLMQGASGNTIYF

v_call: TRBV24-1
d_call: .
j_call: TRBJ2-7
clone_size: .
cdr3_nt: TGTGCCACCAGTGATTTTGGCAGTACCGGCTACGAGCAGTACTTC
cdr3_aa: CATSDFGSTGYEQYF

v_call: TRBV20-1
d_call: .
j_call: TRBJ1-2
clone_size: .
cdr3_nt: TGCAGTGCCCAGGACTATGGCTACACCTTC
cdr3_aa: CSAQDYGYTF

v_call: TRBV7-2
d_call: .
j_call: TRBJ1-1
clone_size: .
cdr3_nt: TGTGCCAGCAGCGCGCAGGGCGGTATGAACACTGAAGCTTTCTTT
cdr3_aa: CASSAQGGMNTEAFF

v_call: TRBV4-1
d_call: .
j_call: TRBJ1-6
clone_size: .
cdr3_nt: TGCGCCAGCACCCAAGCCCAATGGTCACCCCTCCACTTT
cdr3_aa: CASTQAQWSPLHF

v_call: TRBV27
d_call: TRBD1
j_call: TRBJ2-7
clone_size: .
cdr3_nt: TGTGCCAGCAGTTTAGGGACAGGGTGGCCCTACGAGCAGTACTTC
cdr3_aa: CASSLGTGWPYEQYF

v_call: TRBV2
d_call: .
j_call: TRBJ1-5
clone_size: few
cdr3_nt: TGTGCCAGCAGCCGGGGGGCGCCGGATGGCAATCAGCCCCAGCATTTT
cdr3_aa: CASSRGAPDGNQPQHF

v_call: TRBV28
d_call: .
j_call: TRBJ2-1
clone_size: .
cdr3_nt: TGTGCCAGCAAGGGAGACGGGGCCTACAATGAGCAGTTCTTC
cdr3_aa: CASKGDGAYNEQFF

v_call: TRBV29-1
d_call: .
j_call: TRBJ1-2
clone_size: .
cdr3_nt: TGCAGCGTTGATCTGGGTTCCTATGACTACACCTTC
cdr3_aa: CSVDLGSYDYTF

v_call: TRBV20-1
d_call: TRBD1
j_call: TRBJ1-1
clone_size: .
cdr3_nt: TGCAGTGCTAGAGAGACAGGGCGCTTT
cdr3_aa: CSARETGRF

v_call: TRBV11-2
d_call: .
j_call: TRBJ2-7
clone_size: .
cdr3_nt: TGTGCCAGCAGCTTAATCCGAAACTACGAGCAGTACTTC
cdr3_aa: CASSLIRNYEQYF

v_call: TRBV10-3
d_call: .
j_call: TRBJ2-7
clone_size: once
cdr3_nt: TGTGCCTCTAGGGGCACCCAGTGGGTCGAGCAGTACTTC
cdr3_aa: CASRGTQWVEQYF

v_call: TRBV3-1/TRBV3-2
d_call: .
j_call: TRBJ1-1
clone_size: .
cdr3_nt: TGTGCCAGCAGCCAGGGACGGTCCACTGAAGCTTTCTTT
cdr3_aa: CASSQGRSTEAFF

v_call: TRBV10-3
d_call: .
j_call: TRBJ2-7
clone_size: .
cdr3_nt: TGTGCCATCAGTGAGGGTCATGTAATTCTTCCCTCCTACGAGCAGTACTTC
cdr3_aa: CAISEGHVILPSYEQYF

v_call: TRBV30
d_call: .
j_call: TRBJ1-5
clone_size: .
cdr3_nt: TGTGCCTGGTCGAGAGGGGGGTATCAGCCCCAGCATTTT
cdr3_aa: CAWSRGGYQPQHF

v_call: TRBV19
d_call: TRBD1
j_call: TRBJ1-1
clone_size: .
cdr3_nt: TGTGCCAGTAGTTCCCAGACAGGGGGTATCACTGAAGCTTTCTTT
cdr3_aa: CASSSQTGGITEAFF

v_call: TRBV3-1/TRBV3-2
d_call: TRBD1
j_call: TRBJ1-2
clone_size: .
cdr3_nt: TGTGCCAGCAGCCAAAGCCGGGACAGGGGCAGTGGCTACACCTTC
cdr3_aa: CASSQSRDRGSGYTF

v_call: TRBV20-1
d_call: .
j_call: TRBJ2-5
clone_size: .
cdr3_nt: TGCAGTTGGACCAGGGAGACCCAGTACTTC
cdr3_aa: CSWTRETQYF

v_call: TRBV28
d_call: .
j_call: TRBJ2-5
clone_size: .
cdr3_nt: TGTGCCAGCAGCTACCCTCTCGGTAGGACCCAAGAGACCCAGTACTTC
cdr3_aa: CASSYPLGRTQETQYF

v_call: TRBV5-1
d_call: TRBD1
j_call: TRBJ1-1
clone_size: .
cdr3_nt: TGCGCCAGCAGCATCGGGACAGGGAGGGAAGCTTTCTTT
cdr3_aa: CASSIGTGREAFF

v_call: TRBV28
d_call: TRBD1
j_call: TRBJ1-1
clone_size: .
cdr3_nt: TGTGCCAGCAGGGGACAGATGAAGAACACTGAAGCTTTCTTT
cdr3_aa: CASRGQMKNTEAFF

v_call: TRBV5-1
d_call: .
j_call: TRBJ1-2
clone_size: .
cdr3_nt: TGCGCCAGCAGTGACCCGAATGGGGGGAACTATGGCTACACCTTC
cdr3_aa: CASSDPNGGNYGYTF

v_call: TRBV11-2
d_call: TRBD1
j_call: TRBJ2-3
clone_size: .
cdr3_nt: TGTGCCAGCAGCCTAGGGGACAGGGTAAGAGATACGCAGTATTTT
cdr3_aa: CASSLGDRVRDTQYF

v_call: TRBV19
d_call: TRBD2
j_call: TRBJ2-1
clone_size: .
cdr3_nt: TGTGCCAGTAGTCTCCTTGCGGGGGGGGATGAGCAGTTCTTC
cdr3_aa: CASSLLAGGDEQFF

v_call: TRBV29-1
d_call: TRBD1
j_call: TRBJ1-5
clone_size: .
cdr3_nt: TGCAGCGTTGAACGTGGGTGGGACAGGGACAATCAGCCCCAGCATTTT
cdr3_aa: CSVERGWDRDNQPQHF

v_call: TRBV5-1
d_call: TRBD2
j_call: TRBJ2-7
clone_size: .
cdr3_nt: TGCGCCAGCAGCAGCGGGACCCTCGGCGAGCAGTACTTC
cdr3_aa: CASSSGTLGEQYF

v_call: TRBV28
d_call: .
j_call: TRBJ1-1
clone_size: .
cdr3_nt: TGTGCCAGCAGTGGGGTAGTAGGAGCTTTCTTT
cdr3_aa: CASSGVVGAFF

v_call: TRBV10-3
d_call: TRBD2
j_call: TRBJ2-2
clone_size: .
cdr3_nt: TGTGCCATCAGTGAAGCGGGAGGAGGCACCGGGGAGCTGTTTTTT
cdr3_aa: CAISEAGGGTGELFF

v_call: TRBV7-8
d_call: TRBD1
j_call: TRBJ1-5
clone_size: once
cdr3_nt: TGTGCCAGCAGCGCCCGGACAGGGGAAAGGAGCAATCAGCCCCAGCATTTT
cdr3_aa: CASSARTGERSNQPQHF

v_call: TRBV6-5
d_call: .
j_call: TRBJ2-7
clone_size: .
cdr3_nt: TGTGCCAGCAGTTCTAGCTCGTCCCTGTACTTC
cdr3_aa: CASSSSSSLYF

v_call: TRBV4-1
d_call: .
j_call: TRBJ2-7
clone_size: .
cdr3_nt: TGCGCCAGCAGCCCCCCGGGCAGGAGATACGAGCAGTACTTC
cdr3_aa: CASSPPGRRYEQYF

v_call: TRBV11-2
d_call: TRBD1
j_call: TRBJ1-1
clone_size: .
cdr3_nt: TGTGCCAGCAGCCGTCGACAGGGAAGGTCGAGGACTGAAGCTTTCTTT
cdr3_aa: CASSRRQGRSRTEAFF

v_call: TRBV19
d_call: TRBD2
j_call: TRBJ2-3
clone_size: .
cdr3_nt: TGTGCCACTTCTAGCGGGAGACCCGCCGATACGCAGTATTTT
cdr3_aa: CATSSGRPADTQYF

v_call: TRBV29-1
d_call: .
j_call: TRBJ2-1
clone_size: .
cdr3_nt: TGCAGCGTTGGCCCTCCACCCACCTACAATGAGCAGTTCTTC
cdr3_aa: CSVGPPPTYNEQFF

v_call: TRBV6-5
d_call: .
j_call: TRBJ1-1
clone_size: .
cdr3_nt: TGTGCCAGCAGTCGGGGGTGGAACACTGAAGCTTTCTTT
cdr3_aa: CASSRGWNTEAFF

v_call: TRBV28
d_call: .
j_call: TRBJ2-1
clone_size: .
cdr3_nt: TGTGCCAGCAGTTTGGACCTCTACAATGAGCAGTTCTTC
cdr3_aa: CASSLDLYNEQFF

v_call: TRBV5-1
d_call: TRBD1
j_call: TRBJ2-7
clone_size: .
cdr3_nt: TGCGCCAGCAGCCCCGGGACAGCCGTCTACGAGCAGTACTTC
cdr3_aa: CASSPGTAVYEQYF

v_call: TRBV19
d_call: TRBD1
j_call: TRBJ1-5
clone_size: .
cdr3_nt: TGTGCCAGTAGTCTAGGGACAGGGGTAGGAGGAAGCAATCAGCCCCAGCATTTT
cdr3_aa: CASSLGTGVGGSNQPQHF

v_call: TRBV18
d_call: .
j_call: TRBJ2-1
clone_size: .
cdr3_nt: TGTGCCAGCTCACGGAGGGACGGCCTGACCTACAATGAGCAGTTCTTC
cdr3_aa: CASSRRDGLTYNEQFF

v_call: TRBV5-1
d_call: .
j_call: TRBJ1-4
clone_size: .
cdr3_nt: TGCGCCAGCAGCTTTGGACTAAGGGAAACTAATGAAAAACTGTTTTTT
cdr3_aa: CASSFGLRETNEKLFF

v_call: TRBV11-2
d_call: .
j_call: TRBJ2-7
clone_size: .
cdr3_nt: TGTGCCAGCAGCTCGCTGTACGAGCAGTACTTC
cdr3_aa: CASSSLYEQYF

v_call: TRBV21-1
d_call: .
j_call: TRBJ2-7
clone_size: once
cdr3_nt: TGTGCCAGCAGCAATCGGCCGGGCGGGGGCAGTTCCTACGAGCAGTACTTC
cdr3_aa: CASSNRPGGGSSYEQYF

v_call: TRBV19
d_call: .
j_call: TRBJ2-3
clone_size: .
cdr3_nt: TGTGCCTCAAAACGGGACCCAAGCACAGATACGCAGTATTTT
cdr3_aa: CASKRDPSTDTQYF

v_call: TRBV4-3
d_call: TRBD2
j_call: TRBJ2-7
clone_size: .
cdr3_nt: TGCGCCAGCAGCCAAGATTCCGCCGAGCGGGAGCCAGCCTACGAGCAGTACTTC
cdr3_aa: CASSQDSAEREPAYEQYF

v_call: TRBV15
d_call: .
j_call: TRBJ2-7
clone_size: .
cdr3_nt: TGTGCCACCAGCCCGGGGGGGGACAGCTCCTACGAGCAGTACTTC
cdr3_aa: CATSPGGDSSYEQYF

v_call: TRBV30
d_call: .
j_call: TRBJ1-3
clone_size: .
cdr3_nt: TGTGCCTGGAGTCTCCGGACAGCTTCTACTGGAAACACCATATATTTT
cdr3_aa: CAWSLRTASTGNTIYF

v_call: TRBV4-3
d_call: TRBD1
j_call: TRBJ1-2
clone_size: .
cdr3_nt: TGCGCCAGCAGCCTTACAGGGGTCTATGGCTACACCTTC
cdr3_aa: CASSLTGVYGYTF